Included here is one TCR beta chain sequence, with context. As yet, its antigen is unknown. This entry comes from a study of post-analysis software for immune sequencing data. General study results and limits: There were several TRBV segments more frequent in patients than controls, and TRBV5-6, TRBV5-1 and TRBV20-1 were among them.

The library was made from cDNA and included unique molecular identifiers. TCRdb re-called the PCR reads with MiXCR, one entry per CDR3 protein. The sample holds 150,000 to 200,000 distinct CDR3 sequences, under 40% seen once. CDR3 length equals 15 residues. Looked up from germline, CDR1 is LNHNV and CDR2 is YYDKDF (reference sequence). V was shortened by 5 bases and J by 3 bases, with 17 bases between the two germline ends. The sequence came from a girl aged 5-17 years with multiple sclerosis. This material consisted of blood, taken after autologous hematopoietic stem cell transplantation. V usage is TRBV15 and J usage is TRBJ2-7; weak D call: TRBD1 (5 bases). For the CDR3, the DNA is TGTGCCACCAGCGCCGTGGCAGGCGGACACTACGAGCAGTACTTC. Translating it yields CATSAVAGGHYEQYF. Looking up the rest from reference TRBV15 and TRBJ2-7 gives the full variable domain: DAMVIQNPRYQVTQFGKPVTLSCSQTLNHNVMYWYQQKSSQAPKLLFHYYDKDFNNEADTPDNFQSRRPNTSFCFLDIRSPGLGDTAMYLCATSAVAGGHYEQYFGPGTRLTVT.